One and the same sample provided the 15 T cell receptor beta chains below, sequenced in a study of blood T cell repertoires in COVID-19. Data came from immunoSEQ multiplex PCR; TCRdb stores just in-frame clones and leaves some out. In the table there are 95,000 to 150,000 clones, roughly 89% of which are singletons. The sequencing sample was made of peripheral blood. The source is a man in his forties with acute or convalescent COVID-19.

The CDR3 bases are TGCAGCGTTGAGGTGGGGCTTGGGGCGGCGGGGGAGACCCAGTACTTC. Translated: CSVEVGLGAAGETQYF. The genes are TRBV29-1 and TRBJ2-5; a possible D gene is TRBD2 (6 bases). V lost 3 bases, J lost 5 bases, and 22 bases lay in between. Germline CDR1 reads SQVTM; CDR2 reads ANQGSEA. CDR3 length: 16 amino acids.

This clone occurred once. The chain carries TRBV2 and TRBJ1-2; tentative D call: TRBD1 (5 bases). The V and J ends lost 7 bases and 0 bases respectively, with 9 bases between them. The germline V gene has CDR1 SNHLY and CDR2 FYNNEI. The CDR3 extends over 13 amino acids. CDR3 residues: CASIQGTNYGYTF. The CDR3, as DNA: TGTGCCAGCATCCAGGGAACTAACTATGGCTACACCTTC.

The CDR3 DNA reads TGTGCCAGCAGTGCTCCCGGGACAGGGGGGACAGATACGCAGTATTTT. As protein: CASSAPGTGGTDTQYF. V usage is TRBV25-1 and J usage is TRBJ2-3; 11 bases line up with TRBD1. The CDR3 loop spans 16 amino acids. Germline lookup yields CDR1 MGHDK and CDR2 SYGVNS. With 4 bases clipped from V and 3 bases from J, the junction kept 6 bases outside the gene matches.

This chain uses TRBV6-2 or TRBV6-3 with TRBJ2-2; 9 bases align to TRBD2. After removal of 5 bases from V and 6 bases from J, the junction contained 7 bases not matched to a gene. Germline CDR1 is MNHEY and CDR2 is SVGEGT. The CDR3 totals 15 residues. DNA of the CDR3: TGTGCCAGCAGTCCGCGGGGGGGAGTATCCGGGGAGCTGTTTTTT. Translating it yields CASSPRGGVSGELFF.

The chain uses TRBV6-5 and TRBJ1-2, with a tentative D call TRBD1 (6 bases). Trimming shortened V by 5 bases and J by 6 bases, and 13 bases separated the two germline ends. Per germline, CDR1 MNHEY and CDR2 SVGAGI. There are 13 residues in the CDR3. The CDR3 region has the DNA TGTGCCAGCAGTCGTCGGACAGCGGATGGCTACACCTTC. Translating gives CASSRRTADGYTF.

This clone has only a few counts. The rearrangement links TRBV12-5 to TRBJ2-1; weak D call: TRBD1 (5 bases). Between the trimmed V and J ends, which lost 1 base and 4 bases, there was a span of 11 bases. Germline values: CDR1 LGHNT, CDR2 FRNRAP. The CDR3 length is 15 residues. DNA of the CDR3: TGTGCTAGTGGTTTGGGGGGCGGCGTTTACAATGAGCAGTTCTTC. It codes for CASGLGGGVYNEQFF. Supplemented by reference TRBV12-5 and TRBJ2-1, the full variable domain reads DARVTQTPRHKVTEMGQEVTMRCQPILGHNTVFWYRQTMMQGLELLAYFRNRAPLDDSGMPKDRFSAEMPDATLATLKIQPSEPRDSAVYFCASGLGGGVYNEQFFGPGTRLTVL.

The chain links TRBV30 to TRBJ1-2; perhaps TRBD1 as D (5 bases). Germline-derived CDR1 and CDR2 are GTSNPN and SVGIG (reference sequence). This CDR3 is 12 amino acids long. The V end was cut by 5 bases, the J end by 4 bases, with 11 bases between. The CDR3 DNA reads as TGTGCCTGGGGGGACTGGAGCTATGGCTACACCTTC. Its translation is CAWGDWSYGYTF.

The V gene is TRBV7-5, the J gene TRBJ1-5; the DNA was not used to check the table's D call, TRBD1. TRBV7-5 is a known pseudogene. This CDR3 region has 17 residues. The CDR3 bases are TGTGCCAGAAGCCCCTCCTCCGGCACAGATAGCAATCAGCCCCAGCATTTT. This translates into CARSPSSGTDSNQPQHF.

The chain employs TRBV5-1 and TRBJ2-7, with D possibly being TRBD2 (6 bases). V was cut by 8 bases and J by 0 bases, with 15 bases left in between. The CDR3 has 14 amino acids. Germline lookup yields CDR1 SGHRS and CDR2 YFSETQ. CDR3 in DNA: TGCGCCAGTGGGAGGCAGGGACGCTCCTACGAGCAGTACTTC. Protein sequence: CASGRQGRSYEQYF.

The chain has TRBV10-3 and TRBJ2-3, with 14 bases aligning to TRBD2. The CDR3 has 17 residues. Germline trimming cut 0 bases from V and 1 base from J; bases unmatched to any gene: 0. Germline loops: CDR1 ENHRY, CDR2 SYGVKD. This CDR3 is CAISESGLAGGTDTQYF. CDR3 nucleotide sequence: TGTGCCATCAGTGAGTCGGGACTAGCGGGGGGCACAGATACGCAGTATTTT.

CDR3 bases: TGTGCCAGCAGCCAGCATGGGCCAGGGGGCACTTCACCCCTCCACTTT. This encodes CASSQHGPGGTSPLHF. V is TRBV14 and J is TRBJ1-6; 8 bases fit TRBD1. The germline gives CDR1 SGHDN, CDR2 FVKESK. The V and J ends lost 3 bases and 9 bases, in that order; junction bases with no gene match: 10. The CDR3 covers 16 residues.

The V call is TRBV7-2, the J call TRBJ2-7; TRBD2 is a possible D gene (6 bases). Germline CDR1 reads SGHTA; CDR2 reads FQGNSA. The V and J ends lost 5 bases and 2 bases respectively, with 13 bases between them. CDR3 length equals 14 residues. CDR3 sequence (DNA): TGTGCCAGCAGCCCCCAGACTAGAACCTACGAGCAGTACTTC. Translated: CASSPQTRTYEQYF.

J is TRBJ1-1 and V is TRBV5-4; a weak D match, TRBD1 (6 bases). The V gene lost 3 bases and the J gene lost 7 bases, with 10 bases spanning the gap. The CDR3 has 12 amino acids. Per the germline V gene, CDR1 is SGHNT and CDR2 is YYREEE (reference sequence). The CDR3 reads CASSSGQYEAFF. CDR3 sequence (DNA): TGTGCCAGCAGCTCCGGACAGTATGAAGCTTTCTTT. Full variable domain (remainder filled in from reference TRBV5-4 and TRBJ1-1): ETGVTQSPTHLIKTRGQQVTLRCSSQSGHNTVSWYQQALGQGPQFIFQYYREEENGRGNFPPRFSGLQFPNYSSELNVNALELDDSALYLCASSSGQYEAFFGQGTRLTVV.

This clone was recorded once. This chain joins TRBV6-6 and TRBJ1-1; D gene ambiguous. This CDR3 is 13 amino acids long. The V and J ends lost 2 bases and 3 bases respectively, with 7 bases between them. Per germline, CDR1 MNHNY and CDR2 SVGAGI (reference sequence). CDR3 in amino acids: CASSYEAHTEAFF. CDR3 nucleotide sequence: TGTGCCAGCAGTTACGAGGCCCACACTGAAGCTTTCTTT.

V and J are TRBV5-1 and TRBJ2-1; 11 nucleotides line up with TRBD2. The CDR3 contains 16 residues. V lost 2 bases, J lost 4 bases, and 5 bases stayed unmatched. From germline, CDR1 is SGHRS and CDR2 YFSETQ. CDR3 sequence: CASSLSSGGPYNEQFF. CDR3 coding DNA: TGCGCCAGCAGCTTATCTAGCGGGGGGCCTTACAATGAGCAGTTCTTC.